This T cell receptor (beta chain) comes out of a study of T cells in Graves' hyperthyroidism and ophthalmopathy. Whole-study context: Peripheral blood specimens were obtained at initial diagnosis, prior to any treatment. Overall study findings and caveats: Patients with ophthalmopathy were separated from those with stable hyperthyroidism by a 13 V-J model. Ophthalmopathy prediction by the model preceded onset by a median approximately 5.9 months.

In this sample, this clonotype turned up many times. Its antigen is not known. Diagnoses were established using clinical symptoms, serum thyroxine and TRAb, thyroid ultrasound and orbital computed tomography. Germline V gives CDR1 MNHEY, CDR2 SMNVEV (reference sequence). The CDR3 length is 15 residues. V lost 6 bases to trimming and J lost 4 bases, with 16 bases between them. RNA transcripts were the template for amplifying TCR beta CDR3 regions. The HTBI primer set drove a first-round RT-PCR of the TCR CDR3. TCRdb passed the multiplex PCR reads through MiXCR, listing each CDR3 protein once. This sample has roughly 560,000 distinct CDR3 sequences; roughly 14% occur once, and the top ten carry 3.5% to 4.5%.

Sequenced sample: blood. This TCR was recovered from a woman aged 40-49 years with Graves' ophthalmopathy. The V gene is TRBV27, the J gene TRBJ1-5; tentatively, D is TRBD1 (6 bases). This chain's CDR3 is CASSVGGRWNQPQHF. The CDR3 coding sequence is TGTGCCAGCAGCGTCGGGGGGCGATGGAATCAGCCCCAGCATTTT.